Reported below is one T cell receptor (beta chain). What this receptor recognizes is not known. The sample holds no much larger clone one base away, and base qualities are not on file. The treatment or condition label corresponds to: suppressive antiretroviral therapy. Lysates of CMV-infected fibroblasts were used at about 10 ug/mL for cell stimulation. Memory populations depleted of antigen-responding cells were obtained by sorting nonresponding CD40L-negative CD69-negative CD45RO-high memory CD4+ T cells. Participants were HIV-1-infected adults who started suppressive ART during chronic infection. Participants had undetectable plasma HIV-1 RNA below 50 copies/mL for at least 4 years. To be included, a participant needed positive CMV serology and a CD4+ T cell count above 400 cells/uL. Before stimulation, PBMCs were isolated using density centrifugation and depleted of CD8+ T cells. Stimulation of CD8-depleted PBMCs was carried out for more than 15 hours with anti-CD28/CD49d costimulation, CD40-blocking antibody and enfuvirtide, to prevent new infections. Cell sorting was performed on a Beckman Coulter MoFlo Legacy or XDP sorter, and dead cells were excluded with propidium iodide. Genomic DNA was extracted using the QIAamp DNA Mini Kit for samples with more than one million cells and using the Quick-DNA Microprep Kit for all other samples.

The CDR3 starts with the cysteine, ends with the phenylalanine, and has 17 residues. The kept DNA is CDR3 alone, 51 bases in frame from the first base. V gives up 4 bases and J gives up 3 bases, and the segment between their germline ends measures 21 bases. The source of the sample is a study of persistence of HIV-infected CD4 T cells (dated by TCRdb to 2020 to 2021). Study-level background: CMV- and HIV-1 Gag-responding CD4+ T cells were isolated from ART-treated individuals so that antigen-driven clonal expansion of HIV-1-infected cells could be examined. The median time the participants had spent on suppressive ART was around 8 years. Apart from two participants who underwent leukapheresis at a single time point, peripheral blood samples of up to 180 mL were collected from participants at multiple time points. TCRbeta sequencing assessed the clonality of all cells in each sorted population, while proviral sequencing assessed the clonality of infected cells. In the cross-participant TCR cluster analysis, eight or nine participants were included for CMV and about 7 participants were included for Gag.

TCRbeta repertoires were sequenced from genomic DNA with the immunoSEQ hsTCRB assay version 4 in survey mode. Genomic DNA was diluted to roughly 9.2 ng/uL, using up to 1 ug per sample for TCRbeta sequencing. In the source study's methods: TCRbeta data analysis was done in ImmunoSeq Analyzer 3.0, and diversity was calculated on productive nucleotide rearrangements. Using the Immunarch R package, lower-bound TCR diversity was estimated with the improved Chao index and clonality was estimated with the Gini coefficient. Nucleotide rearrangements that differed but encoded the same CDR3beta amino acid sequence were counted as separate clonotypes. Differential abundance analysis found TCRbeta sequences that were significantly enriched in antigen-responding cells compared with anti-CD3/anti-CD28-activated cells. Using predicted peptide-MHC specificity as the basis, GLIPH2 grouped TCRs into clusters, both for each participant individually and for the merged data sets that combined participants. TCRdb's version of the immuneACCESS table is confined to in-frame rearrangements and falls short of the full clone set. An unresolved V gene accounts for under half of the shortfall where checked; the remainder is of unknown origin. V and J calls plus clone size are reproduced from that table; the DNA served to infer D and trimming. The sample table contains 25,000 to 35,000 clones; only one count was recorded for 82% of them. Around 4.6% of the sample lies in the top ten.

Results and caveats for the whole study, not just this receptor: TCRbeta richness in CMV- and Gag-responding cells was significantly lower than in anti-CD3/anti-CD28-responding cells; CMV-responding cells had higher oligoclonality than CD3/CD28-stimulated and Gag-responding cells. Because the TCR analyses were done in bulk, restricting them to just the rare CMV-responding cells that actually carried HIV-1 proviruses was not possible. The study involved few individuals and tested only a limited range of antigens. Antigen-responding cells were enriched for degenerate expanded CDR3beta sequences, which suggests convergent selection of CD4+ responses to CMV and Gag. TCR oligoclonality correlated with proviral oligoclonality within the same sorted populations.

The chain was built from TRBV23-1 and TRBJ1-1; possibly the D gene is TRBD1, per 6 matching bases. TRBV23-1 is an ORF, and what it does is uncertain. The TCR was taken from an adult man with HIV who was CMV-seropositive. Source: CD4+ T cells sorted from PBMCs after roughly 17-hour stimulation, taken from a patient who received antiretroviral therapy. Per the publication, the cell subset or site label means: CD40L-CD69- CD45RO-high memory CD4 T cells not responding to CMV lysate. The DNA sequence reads TGCGCCAGCAGTCGAAACTTTAGACAGGAACGGTACACTGAAGCTTTCTTT. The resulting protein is CASSRNFRQERYTEAFF.